This T cell receptor (beta chain) was retrieved from a study of T-cell reconstitution after alpha-beta-depleted transplantation in children. J was trimmed by 7 bases and V by 4 bases; bases with no gene match: 6. Germline loops: CDR1 SGHRS, CDR2 YFSETQ. The CDR3 spans 15 residues. The sample holds many counts of this clonotype. Preparation of the TCRbeta library used unique molecular identifiers. Via MiXCR, TCRdb re-called the PCR reads, giving one row per CDR3 protein. Found here are roughly 180,000 distinct CDR3 sequences, approximately 15% of them singletons; the top ten hold about 12%. The chain joins TRBV5-1 to TRBJ2-1, with 12 bases that match TRBD2. The sequencing here drew on PBMCs from the stem cell graft donor, taken from the stem cell graft. The clonotype originates from a human donor who donated a stem cell graft to a child with acute lymphoblastic leukemia. The CDR3 sequence is CASSPRTSGINEQFF. CDR3 in DNA: TGCGCCAGCAGCCCCCGGACTAGCGGGATAAATGAGCAGTTCTTC.